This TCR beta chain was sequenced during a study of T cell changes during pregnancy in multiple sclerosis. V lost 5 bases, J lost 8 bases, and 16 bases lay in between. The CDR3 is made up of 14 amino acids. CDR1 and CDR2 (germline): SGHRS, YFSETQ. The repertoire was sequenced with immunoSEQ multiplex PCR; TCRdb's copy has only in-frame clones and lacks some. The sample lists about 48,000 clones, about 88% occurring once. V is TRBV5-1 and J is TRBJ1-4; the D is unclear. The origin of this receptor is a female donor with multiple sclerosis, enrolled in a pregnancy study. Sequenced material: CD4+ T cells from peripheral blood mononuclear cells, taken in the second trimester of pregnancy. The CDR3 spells CASRMAGNQEKLFF. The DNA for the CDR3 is TGCGCCAGCAGGATGGCGGGGAACCAAGAAAAACTGTTTTTT.